Below are 5 T cell receptor beta chains sequenced from a single sample in a study of beta chain features in type 1 diabetes. The entirety of the isolated RNA underwent reverse transcription, so expressed TCRB transcripts were sequenced. Profiling relied on immunoSEQ multiplex PCR, and the TCRdb table lists in-frame clones only, not all of them. The profile shows 300,000 to 450,000 clones, over 8.5% of them singletons. No cognate antigen is known for these TCRs. Study-wide results and caveats: Moderate yet significant TCRB CDR3 shortening was seen in Type 1 diabetes patients in all four CD4+ subsets.

The sample comprised central memory CD4+ T cells from blood. Source of these receptors: a man aged 25 to 40 with type 1 diabetes.

This clone was found a few times. This sample also contains other DNA sequences that code for the same CDR3. The V gene is TRBV4-1, the J gene TRBJ2-1; 10 nucleotides match TRBD2. The junction had 4 bases not matched to a gene; V was cut back by 4 bases and J by 4 bases. Germline V gives CDR1 MGHRA, CDR2 YSYEKL. This CDR3 contains 15 residues. CDR3: CASSRGLAAYNEQFF. For the CDR3, the DNA is TGCGCCAGCAGCCGTGGACTAGCGGCTTACAATGAGCAGTTCTTC.

At least ten counts were recorded for this clone. The sample carries other DNA sequences with the same CDR3. Here the CDR3 reads CASSRNSGNTGELFF. The CDR3 DNA reads TGTGCCAGCAGCCGTAATAGCGGGAACACCGGGGAGCTGTTTTTT. V usage is TRBV14 and J usage is TRBJ2-2; tentatively, D is TRBD2 (6 bases). This CDR3 contains 15 residues. Per germline, CDR1 SGHDN and CDR2 FVKESK. V was shortened by 4 bases and J by 1 base, with 10 bases between the two germline ends.

This clone was found a few times. This chain links TRBV11-2 with TRBJ2-5; tentatively, D is TRBD2 (5 bases). Germline CDR1 is SGHAT and CDR2 is FQNNGV. The CDR3 is 15 residues long. V was pared by 5 bases and J by 2 bases, with 15 bases between. In DNA, the CDR3 is TGTGCCAGCAGCGCAGCCCTAGCCGGGCAAGAGACCCAGTACTTC. This encodes CASSAALAGQETQYF.

The rearrangement joins TRBV11-2 to TRBJ2-1; maybe TRBD1 (5 bases). The CDR3 is 13 amino acids. CDR1 is SGHAT, CDR2 FQNNGV, per germline. Trimming cost V 3 bases and J 4 bases, with 7 bases left between them. The CDR3 loop reads CASSFTGYNEQFF. The CDR3 DNA reads as TGTGCCAGCAGCTTTACAGGATACAATGAGCAGTTCTTC.

Many counts were recorded for this clone. This specimen includes other DNA sequences encoding the same CDR3. The chain joins TRBV7-9 to TRBJ1-4; tentative D call: TRBD1 (5 bases). The V gene lost 3 bases and the J gene lost 0 bases, with 11 bases spanning the gap. The CDR3 has 16 amino acids. Germline assignment: CDR1 SEHNR and CDR2 FQNEAQ (reference sequence). The CDR3 reads CASSLGLRATNEKLFF. DNA of the CDR3: TGTGCCAGCAGCTTGGGACTCAGGGCAACTAATGAAAAACTGTTTTTT.